One sample yielded the 3 T cell receptor beta chains listed below, sequenced in a study of cytomegalovirus exposure and HLA in healthy donors. It was with 60 Vbeta and 13 Jbeta primers that the PCR ran. Profiling relied on immunoSEQ multiplex PCR, and the TCRdb table lists in-frame clones only, not all of them. The sample holds just over 200,000 clones; more than 75% are singletons and the top ten take less than 3.5%. The sequenced material came from PBMCs. The receptors were gathered from a woman aged 40 to 49 in good health and CMV-seronegative.

The rearrangement links TRBV10-2 to TRBJ1-4; D perhaps matches TRBD1 (5 bases). Germline CDR1 WSHSY, CDR2 SAAADI. There are 14 residues in the CDR3. The V gene lost 3 bases and the J gene lost 7 bases, with 12 bases spanning the gap. The CDR3 loop is CASSDRQGGEKLFF. CDR3 DNA sequence: TGCGCCAGCAGTGATCGTCAGGGAGGTGAAAAACTGTTTTTT.

The chain is built from TRBV7-8 and TRBJ2-7, with a tentative D call TRBD1 (7 bases). Trimming left V 5 bases short and J 0 bases short, with 14 bases between. This CDR3 has 15 amino acids. Germline V gene data show CDR1 as SGHVS and CDR2 as FQNEAQ. The CDR3 DNA reads as TGTGCCAGCAGCCAAGTTCAGGGGGGCTCCTACGAGCAGTACTTC. It is translated as CASSQVQGGSYEQYF.

The V and J genes are TRBV27 and TRBJ1-3, with unresolved D. The germline CDR1 and CDR2 sequences are MNHEY and SMNVEV (reference sequence). The V and J ends lost 3 bases and 0 bases respectively, with 9 bases between them. The CDR3 has 15 amino acids. CDR3 sequence: CASSFRGLSGNTIYF. CDR3 in DNA: TGTGCCAGCAGTTTCAGAGGACTCTCTGGAAACACCATATATTTT.